This is a list of T cell receptor beta chains from one sample in a study of blood T cell repertoires in COVID-19. Assay used: immunoSEQ multiplex PCR; TCRdb lists only in-frame clones, some missing. The sample lists about 130,000 clones; around 80% were seen once. What was sequenced was peripheral blood. The receptors were sampled from a man in his 70s with acute or convalescent COVID-19. CDR3s include the opening cysteine and the closing phenylalanine or tryptophan. The D gene is left open where the match is weak.

J gene: TRBJ2-3; D gene: NA; V gene: TRBV6-5; CDR3 protein: CASSFGGITDTQYF
J gene: TRBJ2-3; D gene: NA; V gene: TRBV6-1; CDR3 protein: CASSEPGQPDTQYF
J gene: TRBJ2-1; D gene: NA; V gene: TRBV10-3; CDR3 protein: CAISESRQVEQFF
J gene: TRBJ2-2; D gene: TRBD2; V gene: TRBV6-5; CDR3 protein: CASSLAGVYGELFF
J gene: TRBJ2-3; D gene: TRBD2; V gene: TRBV28; CDR3 protein: CASIQSGEGTDTQYF
J gene: TRBJ2-7; D gene: NA; V gene: TRBV7-8; CDR3 protein: CASSLGSRAGEQYF
J gene: TRBJ1-2; D gene: NA; V gene: TRBV5-8; CDR3 protein: CASSLRNSGGYTF
J gene: TRBJ1-2; D gene: NA; V gene: TRBV19; CDR3 protein: CASSTRGSDGDYGYTF
J gene: TRBJ2-7; D gene: TRBD1; V gene: TRBV5-1; CDR3 protein: CASRLSIRDRRYEQYF
J gene: TRBJ2-2; D gene: NA; V gene: TRBV4-1; CDR3 protein: CASSRGQLNTGELFF
J gene: TRBJ2-5; D gene: NA; V gene: TRBV9; CDR3 protein: CASSDSGETQYF
J gene: TRBJ2-5; D gene: NA; V gene: TRBV6-5; CDR3 protein: CASSPEETQYF
J gene: TRBJ2-7; D gene: NA; V gene: TRBV10-3; CDR3 protein: CAISEQSYEQYF
J gene: TRBJ2-1; D gene: TRBD2; V gene: TRBV7-3; CDR3 protein: CASSPRLAGGQNEQFF
J gene: TRBJ1-5; D gene: NA; V gene: TRBV4-1; CDR3 protein: CASSPNYREYSNQPQHF
J gene: TRBJ1-1; D gene: NA; V gene: TRBV2; CDR3 protein: CASSNTGATEAFF
J gene: TRBJ2-6; D gene: TRBD1; V gene: TRBV12-5; CDR3 protein: CASGPGGSGANVLTF
J gene: TRBJ1-1; D gene: NA; V gene: TRBV12-3/TRBV12-4; CDR3 protein: CASRLAGVTEAFF
J gene: TRBJ1-2; D gene: TRBD1; V gene: TRBV6-5; CDR3 protein: CASRPTTGIYGYTF
J gene: TRBJ1-1; D gene: NA; V gene: TRBV29-1; CDR3 protein: CSVHRATEAFF
J gene: TRBJ1-6; D gene: TRBD1; V gene: TRBV7-2; CDR3 protein: CASSGQGASYNSPLHF
J gene: TRBJ2-5; D gene: NA; V gene: TRBV7-2; CDR3 protein: CASSIPRRVRETQYF
J gene: TRBJ1-1; D gene: TRBD1; V gene: TRBV15; CDR3 protein: CATSVGGTGRTEAFF
J gene: TRBJ2-4; D gene: TRBD2; V gene: TRBV7-2; CDR3 protein: CASSSPTSGGKLVKNIQYF
J gene: TRBJ2-3; D gene: TRBD1; V gene: TRBV25-1; CDR3 protein: CASSEGLLTGEDTQYF
J gene: TRBJ2-2; D gene: NA; V gene: TRBV10-3; CDR3 protein: CAISGEVPGELFF
J gene: TRBJ1-1; D gene: NA; V gene: TRBV3-1/TRBV3-2; CDR3 protein: CASSSPVPRTEAFF
J gene: TRBJ2-3; D gene: NA; V gene: TRBV12-3/TRBV12-4; CDR3 protein: CASSFRSTDTQYF
J gene: TRBJ1-6; D gene: NA; V gene: TRBV30; CDR3 protein: CASEGRYNSPLHF
J gene: TRBJ2-2; D gene: TRBD2; V gene: TRBV2; CDR3 protein: CASKGGVVTGELFF
J gene: TRBJ2-2; D gene: TRBD2; V gene: TRBV5-4; CDR3 protein: CASSQTSGAFGELFF
J gene: TRBJ2-3; D gene: TRBD1; V gene: TRBV10-3; CDR3 protein: CAIDRGQTDTQYF
J gene: TRBJ2-5; D gene: TRBD2; V gene: TRBV5-1; CDR3 protein: CASSGGLAGYQETQYF
J gene: TRBJ1-1; D gene: TRBD1; V gene: TRBV6-2/TRBV6-3; CDR3 protein: CASSETTGVTEAFF
J gene: TRBJ2-7; D gene: NA; V gene: TRBV11-2; CDR3 protein: CASSLDMTEQYF
J gene: TRBJ2-2; D gene: NA; V gene: TRBV19; CDR3 protein: CASSSRQWNTGELFF
J gene: TRBJ1-2; D gene: TRBD1; V gene: TRBV29-1; CDR3 protein: CSVAMGTGINGYGYTF
J gene: TRBJ2-5; D gene: TRBD2; V gene: TRBV6-5; CDR3 protein: CATTGTRGETQYF
J gene: TRBJ1-5; D gene: NA; V gene: TRBV28; CDR3 protein: CASSLSGQGWQPQHF
J gene: TRBJ1-3; D gene: NA; V gene: TRBV18; CDR3 protein: CASSPGAVGNTIYF
J gene: TRBJ2-5; D gene: TRBD2; V gene: TRBV5-1; CDR3 protein: CASSLTSVGETQYF
J gene: TRBJ1-2; D gene: TRBD1; V gene: TRBV3-1/TRBV3-2; CDR3 protein: CASSQAGTGLPLHYGYTF
J gene: TRBJ1-3; D gene: TRBD1; V gene: TRBV7-8; CDR3 protein: CASSLAGQGANTIYF